This T cell receptor (beta chain) was sequenced during a study of molecular identifiers for immune sequencing clone quantification (dated by TCRdb to between 2017 and 2018). The study in broad terms: For a replicate experiment, RNA from approximately 20,000 or 98,000 naive CD8 T cells was divided into five aliquots, and four of the five aliquots were sequenced. The study was a methods study using CD8 T cells to benchmark molecular-identifier clustering-based TCR repertoire sequencing (MIDCIRS) and TCR RNA copy counting. The investigation overall reported the following: In CMV-specific effector cells, clones with more than 20 RNA copies contained over 99% of molecules, whereas in naive cells such clones contained under 1% of molecules. Even against a background of about a million naive CD8 T cells, spiked-in Jurkat TCR RNA amounting to a single cell's worth was reported to be detectable. When barcode sub-clustering was omitted, TCR diversity was inflated by chimeric consensus sequences, with chimeras reaching as high as 47%. The naive libraries included spiked-in Jurkat TCR RNA (around 9 copies' worth), and this Jurkat TCR RNA is not part of the donor repertoire. Modeling indicated around 3.2 TCR RNA copies recovered per cell, compared with around 10 by digital PCR, which implies a capture efficiency of around 29%. The sizes of highly expanded clones could end up underestimated when identical TCR molecules share a barcode.

Naive CD8 T cell libraries were made from roughly 18,000 to 920,000 sorted cells using 10%, 30% or 50% of purified RNA. Naive CD8 T cells, defined as CD8+CD4-CCR7+CD45RA+, were FACS-sorted into RLT Plus buffer on a BD FACSAria II. To test detection sensitivity, Jurkat RNA equal to 9 to 10 TCR copies was added to samples of 20,000-1,000,000 naive CD8 T cells. CD8 T cells were enriched with RosetteSep CD8+ T Cell Enrichment Cocktail and Ficoll-Paque, followed by ACK red cell lysis. A few counts support this clonotype. It has no known antigen specificity. Base qualities are not provided; no much larger clone lies one nucleotide away. For this chain, trimming is 6 bases at the V end and 0 bases at the J end, and the number of junction bases without a gene match is 5. The CDR3 has 14 amino acids, counting the end cysteine and phenylalanine. Of all the DNA, just the CDR3 is kept, 42 bases in frame from base 1. Based on the germline V gene (reference sequence), the CDR1 and CDR2 sequences are MNHEY and SMNVEV.

Library preparation employed PCR. For sequencing, an Illumina HiSeq 4000 was employed. Bulk TCR libraries were generated as previously described, with the TCR primers listed in Table S5 used. Purification of total RNA was performed with the Qiagen AllPrep DNA/RNA kit. Before any analysis, reads coming from multiple sequencing runs of the same library were combined into one pool. Under the source paper's analysis protocol: Reads were retained only if the reads had an exact TCR constant sequence, and the retained reads were trimmed to 150 nt and grouped according to their 12-nt molecular barcodes. Within each barcode group, reads were sub-clustered at a 15% Levenshtein threshold, and quality-weighted consensus sequences were built per RNA molecule. Non-functional sequences were removed, as were lower-count sequences one edit away from another. Based on fitting two negative binomial distributions, any barcode sub-cluster with under 20% of the maximum read count was discarded. The raw public reads went through TCRdb reprocessing: fastp at Q25, MiXCR clone calling, in-frame beta chains kept. Every CDR3 protein is listed once, alongside the most common genes and DNA of its rows. These V and J calls rely on TCRdb rather than the paper's analysis. Present in this sample are 70,000 to 95,000 distinct CDR3 sequences, under 20% of which were seen just once. Of the sample, around 0.8% is held by the ten largest clones.

The specimen sequenced was naive CD8+ T cells from blood, with Jurkat cell RNA spiked in. The cell subset or site label for this specimen denotes: FACS-sorted CD8+CD4-CCR7+CD45RA+ naive T cells. This chain is built from TRBV27 and TRBJ2-7, with 7 central nucleotides matching TRBD2. This receptor was identified in a human donor in good health. Some libraries in this study had Jurkat cell RNA spiked in. CDR3 sequence: CASSPSGISYEQYF. Read as DNA, the sequence is TGTGCCAGCAGCCCCAGCGGGATCTCCTACGAGCAGTACTTC.